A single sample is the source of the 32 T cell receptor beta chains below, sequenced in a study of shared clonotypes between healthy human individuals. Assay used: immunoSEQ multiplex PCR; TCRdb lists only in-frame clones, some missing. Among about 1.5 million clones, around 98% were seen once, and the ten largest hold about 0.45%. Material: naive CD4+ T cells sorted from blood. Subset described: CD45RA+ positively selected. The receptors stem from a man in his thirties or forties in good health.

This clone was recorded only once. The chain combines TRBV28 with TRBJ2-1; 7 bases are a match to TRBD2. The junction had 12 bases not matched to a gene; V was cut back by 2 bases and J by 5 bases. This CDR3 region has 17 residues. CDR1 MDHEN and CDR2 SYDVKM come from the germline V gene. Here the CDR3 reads CASSLRLAADFHNEQFF. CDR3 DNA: TGTGCCAGCAGTTTACGGCTAGCGGCAGACTTTCACAATGAGCAGTTCTTC.

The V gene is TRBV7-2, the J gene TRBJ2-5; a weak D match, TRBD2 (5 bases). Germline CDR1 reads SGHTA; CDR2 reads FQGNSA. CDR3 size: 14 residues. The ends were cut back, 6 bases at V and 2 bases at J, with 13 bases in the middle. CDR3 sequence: CASSRAAAQETQYF. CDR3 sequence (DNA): TGTGCCAGCAGTCGAGCGGCCGCACAAGAGACCCAGTACTTC.

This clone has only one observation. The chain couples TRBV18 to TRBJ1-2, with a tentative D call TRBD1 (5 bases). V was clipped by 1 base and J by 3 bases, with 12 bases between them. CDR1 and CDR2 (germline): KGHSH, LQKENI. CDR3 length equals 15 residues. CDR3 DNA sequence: TGTGCCAGCTCACCACGCCAGGGCTTAGACTATGGCTACACCTTC. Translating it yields CASSPRQGLDYGYTF.

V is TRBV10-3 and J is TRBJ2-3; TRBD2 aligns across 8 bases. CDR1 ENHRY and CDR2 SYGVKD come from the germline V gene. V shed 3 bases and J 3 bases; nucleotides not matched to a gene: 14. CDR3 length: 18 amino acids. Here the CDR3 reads CAISDAGGSLPLTDTQYF. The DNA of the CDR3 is TGTGCCATCAGTGATGCGGGGGGCTCGCTGCCCCTGACAGATACGCAGTATTTT.

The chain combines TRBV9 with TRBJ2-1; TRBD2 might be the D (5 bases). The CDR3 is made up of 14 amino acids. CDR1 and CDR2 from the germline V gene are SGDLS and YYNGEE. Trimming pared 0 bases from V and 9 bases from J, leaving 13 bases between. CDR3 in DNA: TGTGCCAGCAGCGTAGTGTTAGGGAGAGGTGAGCAGTTCTTC. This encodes CASSVVLGRGEQFF.

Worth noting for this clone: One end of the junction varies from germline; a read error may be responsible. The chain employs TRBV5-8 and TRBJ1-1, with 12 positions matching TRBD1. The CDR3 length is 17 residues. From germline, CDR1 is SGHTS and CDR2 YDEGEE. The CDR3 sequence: CASSFGTGGPMKTEAFF. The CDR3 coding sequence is TGTGCCAGCAGCTTTGGGACAGGGGGCCCTATGAAAACTGAAGCTTTCTTT.

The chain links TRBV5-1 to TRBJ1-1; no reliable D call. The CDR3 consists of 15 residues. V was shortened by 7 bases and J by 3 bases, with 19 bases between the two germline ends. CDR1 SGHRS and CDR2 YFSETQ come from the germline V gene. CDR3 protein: CASAQTPATHTEAFF. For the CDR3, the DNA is TGCGCCAGCGCTCAGACGCCGGCTACGCACACTGAAGCTTTCTTT.

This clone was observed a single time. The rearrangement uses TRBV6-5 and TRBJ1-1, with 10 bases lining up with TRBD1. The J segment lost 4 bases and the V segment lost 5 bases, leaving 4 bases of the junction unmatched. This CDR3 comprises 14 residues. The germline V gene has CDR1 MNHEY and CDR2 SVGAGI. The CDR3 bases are TGTGCCAGCAGTAGAGGGACAGGGGTCACTGAAGCTTTCTTT. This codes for CASSRGTGVTEAFF.

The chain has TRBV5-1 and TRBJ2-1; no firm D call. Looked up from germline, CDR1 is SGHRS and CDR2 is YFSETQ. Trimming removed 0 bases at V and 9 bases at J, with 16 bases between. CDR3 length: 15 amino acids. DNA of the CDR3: TGCGCCAGCAGCTTGGGCAGTTTGGTTGACGGTGAGCAGTTCTTC. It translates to CASSLGSLVDGEQFF. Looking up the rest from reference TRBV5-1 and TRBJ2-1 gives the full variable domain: KAGVTQTPRYLIKTRGQQVTLSCSPISGHRSVSWYQQTPGQGLQFLFEYFSETQRNKGNFPGRFSGRQFSNSRSEMNVSTLELGDSALYLCASSLGSLVDGEQFFGPGTRLTVL.

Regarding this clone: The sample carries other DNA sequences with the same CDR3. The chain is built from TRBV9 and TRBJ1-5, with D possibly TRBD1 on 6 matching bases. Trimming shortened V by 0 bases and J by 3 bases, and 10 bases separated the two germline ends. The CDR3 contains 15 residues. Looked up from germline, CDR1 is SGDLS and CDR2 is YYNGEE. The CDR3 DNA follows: TGTGCCAGCAGCGTAGAGGGGGGCCTCAATCAGCCCCAGCATTTT. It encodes CASSVEGGLNQPQHF.

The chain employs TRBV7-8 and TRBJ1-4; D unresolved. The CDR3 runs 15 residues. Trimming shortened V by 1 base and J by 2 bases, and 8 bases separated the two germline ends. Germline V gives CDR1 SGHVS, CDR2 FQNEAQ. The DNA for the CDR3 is TGTGCCAGCAGCTTAGGGTCGGTGACTAATGAAAAACTGTTTTTT. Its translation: CASSLGSVTNEKLFF.

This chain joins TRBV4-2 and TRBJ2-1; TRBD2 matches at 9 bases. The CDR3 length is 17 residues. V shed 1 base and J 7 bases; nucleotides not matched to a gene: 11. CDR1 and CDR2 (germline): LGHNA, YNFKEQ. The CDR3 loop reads CASSQVGREGRRNEQFF. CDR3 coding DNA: TGTGCCAGCAGCCAAGTGGGGCGGGAGGGCCGTCGGAATGAGCAGTTCTTC.

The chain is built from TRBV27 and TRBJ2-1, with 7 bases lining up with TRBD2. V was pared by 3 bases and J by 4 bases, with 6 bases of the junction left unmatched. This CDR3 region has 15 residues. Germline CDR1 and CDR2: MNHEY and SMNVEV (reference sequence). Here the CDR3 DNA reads TGTGCCAGCAGTTTGCTAGCGGCACGATACAATGAGCAGTTCTTC. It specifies CASSLLAARYNEQFF.

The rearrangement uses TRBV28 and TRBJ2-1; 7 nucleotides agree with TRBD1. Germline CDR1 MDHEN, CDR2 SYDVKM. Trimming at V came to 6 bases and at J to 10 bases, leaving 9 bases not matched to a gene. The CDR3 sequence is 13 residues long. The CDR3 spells CASRLTGIKEQFF. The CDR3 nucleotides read TGTGCCAGCAGACTGACAGGGATCAAGGAGCAGTTCTTC.

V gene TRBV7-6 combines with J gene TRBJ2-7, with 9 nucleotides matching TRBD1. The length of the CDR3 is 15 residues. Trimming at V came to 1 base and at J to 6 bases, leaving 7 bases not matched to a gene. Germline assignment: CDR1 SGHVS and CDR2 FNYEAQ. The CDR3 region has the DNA TGTGCCAGCAGCTTAGTACGGGGACAGGGATTCGAGCAGTACTTC. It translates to CASSLVRGQGFEQYF.

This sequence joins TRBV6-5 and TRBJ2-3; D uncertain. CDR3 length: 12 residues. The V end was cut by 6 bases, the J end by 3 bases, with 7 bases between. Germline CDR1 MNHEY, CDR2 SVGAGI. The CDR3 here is CASRPNTDTQYF. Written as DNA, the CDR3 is TGTGCCAGCAGGCCTAATACAGATACGCAGTATTTT.

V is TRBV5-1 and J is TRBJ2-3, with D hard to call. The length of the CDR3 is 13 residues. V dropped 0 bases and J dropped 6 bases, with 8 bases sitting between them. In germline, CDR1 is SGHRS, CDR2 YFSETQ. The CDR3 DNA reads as TGCGCCAGCAGCTTGGAAGGGTTGGATACGCAGTATTTT. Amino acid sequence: CASSLEGLDTQYF. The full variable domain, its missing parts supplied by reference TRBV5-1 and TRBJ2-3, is KAGVTQTPRYLIKTRGQQVTLSCSPISGHRSVSWYQQTPGQGLQFLFEYFSETQRNKGNFPGRFSGRQFSNSRSEMNVSTLELGDSALYLCASSLEGLDTQYFGPGTRLTVL.

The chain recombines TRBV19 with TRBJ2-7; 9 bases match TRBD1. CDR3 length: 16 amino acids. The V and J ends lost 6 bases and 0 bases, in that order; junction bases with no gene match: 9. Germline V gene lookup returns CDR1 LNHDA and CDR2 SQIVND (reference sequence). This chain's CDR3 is CASRQQGAQNSYEQYF. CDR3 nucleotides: TGTGCCAGTAGACAACAGGGGGCACAAAACTCCTACGAGCAGTACTTC. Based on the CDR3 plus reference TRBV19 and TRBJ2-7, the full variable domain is DGGITQSPKYLFRKEGQNVTLSCEQNLNHDAMYWYRQDPGQGLRLIYYSQIVNDFQKGDIAEGYSVSREKKESFPLTVTSAQKNPTAFYLCASRQQGAQNSYEQYFGPGTRLTVT.

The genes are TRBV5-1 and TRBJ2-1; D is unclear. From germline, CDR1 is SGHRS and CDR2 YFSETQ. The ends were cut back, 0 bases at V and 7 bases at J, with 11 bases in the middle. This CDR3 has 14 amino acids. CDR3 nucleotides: TGCGCCAGCAGCTTGGATGAAGGAGTGAATGAGCAGTTCTTC. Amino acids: CASSLDEGVNEQFF.

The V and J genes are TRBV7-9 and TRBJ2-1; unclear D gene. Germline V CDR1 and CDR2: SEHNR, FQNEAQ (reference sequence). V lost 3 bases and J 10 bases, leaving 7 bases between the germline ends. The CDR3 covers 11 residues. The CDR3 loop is CASSFSGEQFF. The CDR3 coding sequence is TGTGCCAGCAGCTTTTCCGGGGAGCAGTTCTTC.

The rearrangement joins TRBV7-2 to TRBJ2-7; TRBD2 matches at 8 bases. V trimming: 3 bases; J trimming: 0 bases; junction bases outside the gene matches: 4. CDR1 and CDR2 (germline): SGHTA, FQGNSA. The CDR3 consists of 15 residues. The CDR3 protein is CASSFSGSPSYEQYF. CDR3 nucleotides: TGTGCCAGCAGCTTCAGCGGGAGCCCCTCCTACGAGCAGTACTTC. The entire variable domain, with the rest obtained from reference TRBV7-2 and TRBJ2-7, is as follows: GAGVSQSPSNKVTEKGKDVELRCDPISGHTALYWYRQSLGQGLEFLIYFQGNSAPDKSGLPSDRFSAERTGGSVSTLTIQRTQQEDSAVYLCASSFSGSPSYEQYFGPGTRLTVT.

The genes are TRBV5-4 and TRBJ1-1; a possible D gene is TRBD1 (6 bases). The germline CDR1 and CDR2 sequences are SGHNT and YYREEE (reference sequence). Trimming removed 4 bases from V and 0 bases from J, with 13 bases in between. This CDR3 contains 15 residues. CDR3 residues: CASSARTVMNTEAFF. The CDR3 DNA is TGTGCCAGCAGCGCCAGGACAGTTATGAACACTGAAGCTTTCTTT.

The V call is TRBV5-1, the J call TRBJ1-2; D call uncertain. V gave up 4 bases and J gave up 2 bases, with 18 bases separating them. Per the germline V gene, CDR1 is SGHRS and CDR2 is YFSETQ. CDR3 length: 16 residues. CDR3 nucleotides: TGCGCCAGCAGCGATGTCGAGATGGGCATCAACTATGGCTACACCTTC. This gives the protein CASSDVEMGINYGYTF.

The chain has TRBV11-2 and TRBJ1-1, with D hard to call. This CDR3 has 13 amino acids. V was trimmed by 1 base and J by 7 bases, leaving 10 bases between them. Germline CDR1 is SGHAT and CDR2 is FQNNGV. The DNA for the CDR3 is TGTGCCAGCAGCTTAGTCCGGGGAATTGAAGCTTTCTTT. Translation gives CASSLVRGIEAFF.

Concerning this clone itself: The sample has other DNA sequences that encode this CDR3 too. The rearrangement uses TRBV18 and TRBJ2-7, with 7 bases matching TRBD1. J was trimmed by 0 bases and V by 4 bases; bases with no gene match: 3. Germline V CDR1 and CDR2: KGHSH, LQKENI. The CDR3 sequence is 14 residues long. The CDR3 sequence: CASSLDRSSYEQYF. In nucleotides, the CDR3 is TGTGCCAGCTCACTGGACAGGAGCTCCTACGAGCAGTACTTC.

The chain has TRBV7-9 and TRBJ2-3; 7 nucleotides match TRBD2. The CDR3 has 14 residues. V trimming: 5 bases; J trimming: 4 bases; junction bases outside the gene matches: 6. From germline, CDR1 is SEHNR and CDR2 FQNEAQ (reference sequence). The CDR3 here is CASSPGTISDTQYF. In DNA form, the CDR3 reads TGTGCCAGCAGCCCCGGGACTATTTCAGATACGCAGTATTTT.

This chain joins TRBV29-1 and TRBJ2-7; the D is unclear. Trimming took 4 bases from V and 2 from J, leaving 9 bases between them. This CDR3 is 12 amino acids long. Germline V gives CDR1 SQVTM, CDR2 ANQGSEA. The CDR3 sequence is CSVVKDAYEQYF. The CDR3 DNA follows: TGCAGCGTTGTAAAGGATGCCTACGAGCAGTACTTC.

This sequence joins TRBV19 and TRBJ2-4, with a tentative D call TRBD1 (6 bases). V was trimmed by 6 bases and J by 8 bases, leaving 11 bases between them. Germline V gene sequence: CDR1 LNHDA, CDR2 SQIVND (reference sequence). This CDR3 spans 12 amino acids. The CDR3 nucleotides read TGTGCCAGTAGGCAGACAGGCGACATTCAGTACTTC. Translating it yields CASRQTGDIQYF.

The CDR3 coding sequence is TGTGCCAGCATGTCACGGGGGGACACCGGGGAGCTGTTTTTT. Protein product: CASMSRGDTGELFF. V gene TRBV7-2 combines with J gene TRBJ2-2; 7 bases match TRBD2. The V and J ends lost 7 bases and 3 bases, in that order; junction bases with no gene match: 5. CDR1 is SGHTA, CDR2 FQGNSA, per germline. This CDR3 is built from 14 residues. Full variable domain (rest looked up from reference TRBV7-2 and TRBJ2-2): GAGVSQSPSNKVTEKGKDVELRCDPISGHTALYWYRQSLGQGLEFLIYFQGNSAPDKSGLPSDRFSAERTGGSVSTLTIQRTQQEDSAVYLCASMSRGDTGELFFGEGSRLTVL.

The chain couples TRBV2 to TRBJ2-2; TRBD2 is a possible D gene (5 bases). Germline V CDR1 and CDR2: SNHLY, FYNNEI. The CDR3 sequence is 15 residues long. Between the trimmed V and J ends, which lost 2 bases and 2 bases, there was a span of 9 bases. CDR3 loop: CASSENGINTGELFF. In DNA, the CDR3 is TGTGCCAGCAGTGAAAACGGGATAAACACCGGGGAGCTGTTTTTT.

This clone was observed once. The DNA of the CDR3 is TGCGCCAGCAGCCCCGCTGGGGAGTACAATGAGCAGTTCTTC. Its protein is CASSPAGEYNEQFF. The rearrangement links TRBV5-1 to TRBJ2-1; D may be TRBD2 (5 bases). With 4 bases removed from V and 4 bases from J, the gap between germline ends came to 12 bases. This CDR3 comprises 14 residues. Germline CDR1 reads SGHRS; CDR2 reads YFSETQ. Variable domain in full (rest from reference TRBV5-1 and TRBJ2-1): KAGVTQTPRYLIKTRGQQVTLSCSPISGHRSVSWYQQTPGQGLQFLFEYFSETQRNKGNFPGRFSGRQFSNSRSEMNVSTLELGDSALYLCASSPAGEYNEQFFGPGTRLTVL.

The CDR3 DNA follows: TGCGCCAGCAGCACCGGACAGCTCTACGAGCAGTACTTC. It is translated as CASSTGQLYEQYF. The chain joins TRBV5-1 to TRBJ2-7, with a possible D match to TRBD1 (6 bases). The germline gives CDR1 SGHRS, CDR2 YFSETQ. CDR3 length equals 13 residues. The ends were cut back, 4 bases at V and 3 bases at J, with 11 bases in the middle.